Reported below is one T cell receptor (beta chain). It lacks a known antigen. No much larger clone is present one base from it, and per-base qualities are unavailable. CDR1 is given as WSHSY and CDR2 as SAAADI, both from the germline V gene. V lost 8 bases and J lost 3 bases; the stretch between them is 8 bases long. The CDR3 measures 12 amino acids from cysteine to phenylalanine. Here the CDR3 DNA is all that survives: 36 bases in frame from base 1. This entry belongs to a study of blood T cell repertoires in COVID-19 (dated by TCRdb to 2019 to 2021). For the study in its entirety: Collaborator samples came from the United States, Italy and Spain and covered acute and convalescent phases of COVID-19. The dataset comprised deeply sampled blood TCRbeta repertoires from subjects exposed to, actively infected with, or recovered from COVID-19. A freely available public database, intended as a resource for researchers studying the immune response to SARS-CoV-2, is where the repertoires were released. The samples were drawn from the first 160 participants of the ongoing ImmuneRACE study and from some 1,300 subjects provided by 6 global collaborators. Nearly every sample came with metadata listing a de-identified subject ID, COVID-19 status, age in years and sex. The prospective study material was composed of cDNA or gDNA derived from T cells, B-cell-depleted T cells, or PBMCs. Where available, HLA class I and class II types were taken from metadata supplied by the sample provider and were not determined by assay-based typing. What the research found in general, with its limitations: Clinical and demographic metadata were provided uncurated, with the amount varying by source and participant.

One collaborating source in Seattle enrolled patients while the patients were actively infected and followed the patients over time throughout the course of disease. The collaborating institutions used their own protocols to collect whole blood in K2EDTA tubes. For TCRbeta analysis, collaborators shipped samples in one of three forms: frozen whole blood, isolated PBMCs, or DNA extracted from either of those sample types. TCRbeta CDR3 regions were amplified from genomic DNA by means of the immunoSEQ Assay, a bias-controlled multiplex PCR. In the original analysis: The number of nucleated cells in each sample was estimated by amplification of reference gene primers within the assay. To quantify the absolute abundance of each unique TCRbeta CDR3 rearrangement, sequence reads were collapsed and filtered. For each sample, productive Simpson clonality was calculated by taking the square root of Simpson's diversity index across productive rearrangements. The table comes from immuneACCESS by way of TCRdb, which keeps in-frame sequences with V and J called. Part of the clones is missing from these tables; in studies checked, under half for an unresolved V gene and the rest for unknown reasons. V and J calls and clone size are given by that table; D and trimming were obtained from the DNA. This sample holds under 250,000 clones; around 90% were observed only once. The ten largest clonotypes hold 0.82% of the sample.

The chain joins TRBV10-2 to TRBJ1-5, with the D segment identity uncertain. The origin of this receptor is a man aged 55-75 years with COVID-19, enrolled during active disease. The sequenced material came from peripheral blood. The CDR3: CASGEVNQPQHF. The bases are TGCGCCAGCGGAGAAGTCAATCAGCCCCAGCATTTT.